The next 28 T cell receptor beta chains were all read from a single sample in a study of cytomegalovirus exposure and HLA in healthy donors (dated by TCRdb to the late 2010s). Receptor libraries were prepared by the immunoSEQ multiplex PCR assay. For the multiplex PCR, a mixture combining 60 forward primers for TCR Vbeta segments and 13 reverse primers for TCR Jbeta segments was used. The table was pulled from immuneACCESS by TCRdb, which kept in-frame rearrangements only. Such tables lose some clones; where checked, under half of the loss comes from unresolved V genes, and the rest has no known cause. This sample lists approximately 79,000 clones; around 78% were detected once. Around 5.4% of the sample is held by the ten biggest clonotypes. Sequencing was carried out using PBMCs. Receptors originate from a male donor in good health and CMV-seropositive.

Here the CDR3 DNA reads TGCGCCAGCAGCCAAGACGGACAGGGGCACTATGGCTACACCTTC. Translated: CASSQDGQGHYGYTF. This chain uses TRBV4-1 with TRBJ1-2; 9 bases map to TRBD1. Germline CDR1 MGHRA, CDR2 YSYEKL. The V segment lost 0 bases and the J segment 3 bases; nucleotides outside the gene matches: 2. The CDR3 runs 15 residues.

This clone was recorded only once. The chain uses TRBV25-1 and TRBJ1-6; 7 bases align to TRBD1. The ends lost 6 bases at V and 5 bases at J; junction bases unmatched: 1. Germline V gene lookup returns CDR1 MGHDK and CDR2 SYGVNS. The CDR3 has 13 residues. CDR3 bases: TGTGCCAGCAGCGACAGGGATAATTCACCCCTCCACTTT. It specifies CASSDRDNSPLHF. The full variable domain, in which reference TRBV25-1 and TRBJ1-6 provide the parts outside the CDR3, is EADIYQTPRYLVIGTGKKITLECSQTMGHDKMYWYQQDPGMELHLIHYSYGVNSTEKGDLSSESTVSRIRTEHFPLTLESARPSHTSQYLCASSDRDNSPLHFGNGTRLTVT.

In DNA, the CDR3 is TGTGCCAGCGGGGGGGACTCCTCAGATACGCAGTATTTT. Translation gives CASGGDSSDTQYF. The chain uses TRBV27 and TRBJ2-3; TRBD2 matches at 7 bases. The length of the CDR3 is 13 residues. The ends lost 8 bases at V and 4 bases at J; junction bases unmatched: 6. In germline, CDR1 is MNHEY, CDR2 SMNVEV (reference sequence).

V usage is TRBV12-5 and J usage is TRBJ2-1, with 12 bases matching TRBD2. The CDR3 consists of 15 residues. Trimming cost V 5 bases and J 7 bases; bases outside gene matches: 6. The germline CDR1 and CDR2 sequences are LGHNT and FRNRAP. The CDR3 DNA reads TGTGCTAGTGGTACCCGGACTAGCGGGAAGAATGAGCAGTTCTTC. It is translated as CASGTRTSGKNEQFF. Variable domain in full (rest from reference TRBV12-5 and TRBJ2-1): DARVTQTPRHKVTEMGQEVTMRCQPILGHNTVFWYRQTMMQGLELLAYFRNRAPLDDSGMPKDRFSAEMPDATLATLKIQPSEPRDSAVYFCASGTRTSGKNEQFFGPGTRLTVL.

The chain employs TRBV4-2 and TRBJ1-3; 7 bases match TRBD1. The J segment lost 0 bases and the V segment lost 1 base, leaving 6 bases of the junction unmatched. Per the germline V gene, CDR1 is LGHNA and CDR2 is YNFKEQ. The CDR3 has 17 residues. The chain's CDR3 is CASSQGATGSSGNTIYF. DNA for the CDR3: TGTGCCAGCAGCCAAGGGGCGACAGGGAGCTCTGGAAACACCATATATTTT.

The genes are TRBV7-2 and TRBJ2-7; TRBD1 matches at 9 bases. J was trimmed by 3 bases and V by 0 bases; bases with no gene match: 6. Germline values: CDR1 SGHTA, CDR2 FQGNSA. The CDR3 is 16 residues long. The CDR3 reads CASSLAGGQGNYEQYF. CDR3 coding DNA: TGTGCCAGCAGCTTAGCCGGGGGACAGGGAAACTACGAGCAGTACTTC.

This chain connects TRBV7-9 to TRBJ1-6; 7 nucleotides line up with TRBD1. After removal of 3 bases from V and 15 bases from J, the junction contained 11 bases not matched to a gene. From germline, CDR1 is SEHNR and CDR2 FQNEAQ (reference sequence). There are 14 residues in the CDR3. CDR3 protein: CASSLGRDSRFLHF. In nucleotides, the CDR3 is TGTGCCAGCAGCTTGGGACGGGACAGCCGCTTCCTCCACTTT.

V is TRBV5-6 and J is TRBJ2-1, with 7 bases identical to TRBD2. V lost 6 bases to trimming and J lost 6 bases; unmatched junction nucleotides: 12. This CDR3 is 15 amino acids long. CDR1 is SGHDT, CDR2 YYEEEE, per germline. This chain's CDR3 is CASTPLARGLNEQFF. The CDR3 DNA reads TGTGCCAGCACCCCACTAGCGAGGGGCCTCAATGAGCAGTTCTTC. The full variable domain, completed using reference TRBV5-6 and TRBJ2-1, is DAGVTQSPTHLIKTRGQQVTLRCSPKSGHDTVSWYQQALGQGPQFIFQYYEEEERQRGNFPDRFSGHQFPNYSSELNVNALLLGDSALYLCASTPLARGLNEQFFGPGTRLTVL.

This clone is a singleton in its sample. The chain is built from TRBV7-6 and TRBJ2-2; no reliable D call. V was clipped by 1 base and J by 1 base, with 10 bases between them. Germline V gene data show CDR1 as SGHVS and CDR2 as FNYEAQ. The CDR3 length is 16 residues. CDR3 sequence: CASSLVTTQNTGELFF. The CDR3 coding sequence is TGTGCCAGCAGCTTAGTTACTACTCAGAACACCGGGGAGCTGTTTTTT. Full variable domain (missing parts from reference TRBV7-6 and TRBJ2-2): GAGVSQSPRYKVTKRGQDVALRCDPISGHVSLYWYRQALGQGPEFLTYFNYEAQQDKSGLPNDRFSAERPEGSISTLTIQRTEQRDSAMYRCASSLVTTQNTGELFFGEGSRLTVL.

The chain joins TRBV5-4 to TRBJ2-7; TRBD2 matches 7 bases. The ends lost 4 bases at V and 3 bases at J; junction bases unmatched: 7. The CDR3 runs 14 residues. The germline V gene has CDR1 SGHNT and CDR2 YYREEE (reference sequence). The CDR3 DNA follows: TGTGCCAGCAGCAGTACCCGGGAGGACTACGAGCAGTACTTC. It translates to CASSSTREDYEQYF.

This clone was found a few times. The same CDR3 arises from other DNA sequences in this sample as well. This chain links TRBV5-1 with TRBJ2-2; 7 bases map to TRBD1. CDR3 length: 16 amino acids. CDR1 is SGHRS, CDR2 YFSETQ, per germline. V dropped 3 bases and J dropped 1; count of bases not matched to a gene: 6. Written as DNA, the CDR3 is TGCGCCAGCAGCTCCCAGACAGGGATGAACACCGGGGAGCTGTTTTTT. It encodes CASSSQTGMNTGELFF.

This clone was counted a few times. The rearrangement uses TRBV5-1 and TRBJ2-5; no definite D call. CDR1 SGHRS and CDR2 YFSETQ come from the germline V gene. The CDR3 is 11 amino acids. With 5 bases removed from V and 2 bases from J, the gap between germline ends came to 4 bases. The CDR3 coding sequence is TGCGCCAGCAGTCTTCAAGAGACCCAGTACTTC. Translating gives CASSLQETQYF.

The V gene is TRBV30, the J gene TRBJ2-7, with a weak D call TRBD1 (6 bases). CDR3 size: 13 residues. The germline CDR1 and CDR2 sequences are GTSNPN and SVGIG (reference sequence). Trimming removed 3 bases from V and 6 bases from J, with 15 bases in between. CDR3 region: CAWSMNEGGEQYF. As DNA, the CDR3 is TGTGCCTGGAGCATGAACGAAGGGGGCGAGCAGTACTTC.

The genes are TRBV30 and TRBJ1-1; 10 positions agree with TRBD1. The CDR3 is made up of 19 amino acids. The junction had 20 bases not matched to a gene; V was cut back by 4 bases and J by 3 bases. CDR1 and CDR2 (germline): GTSNPN, SVGIG (reference sequence). The CDR3 loop reads CAWTKPGTGEIWDHTEAFF. The DNA for the CDR3 is TGTGCCTGGACCAAACCCGGGACAGGGGAGATATGGGACCACACTGAAGCTTTCTTT.

Notes on this clone: The sample contains more than one DNA sequence encoding this CDR3. The chain combines TRBV7-2 with TRBJ2-7; D is unresolved. The germline V gene has CDR1 SGHTA and CDR2 FQGNSA. The CDR3 has 12 residues. Trimming took 5 bases from V and 3 from J, leaving 8 bases between them. The CDR3 protein is CASSPGGYEQYF. The CDR3 nucleotides are TGTGCCAGCAGCCCCGGTGGCTACGAGCAGTACTTC.

The rearrangement uses TRBV7-9 and TRBJ2-7, with D maybe TRBD1 (6 bases). This CDR3 has 15 amino acids. V dropped 4 bases and J dropped 2 bases, with 15 bases sitting between them. Germline-derived CDR1 and CDR2 are SEHNR and FQNEAQ (reference sequence). The CDR3 coding sequence is TGTGCCAGCAGCTCTAGACAGGCCCAACCCTACGAGCAGTACTTC. Translated: CASSSRQAQPYEQYF.

The rearrangement links TRBV7-9 to TRBJ1-1; D gene ambiguous. Germline lookup yields CDR1 SEHNR and CDR2 FQNEAQ (reference sequence). There are 12 residues in the CDR3. V was pared by 5 bases and J by 4 bases, with 8 bases between. CDR3 DNA: TGTGCCAGCAGCCTGACGGGCACTGAAGCTTTCTTT. Protein: CASSLTGTEAFF.

This chain joins TRBV7-9 and TRBJ2-7; D remains ambiguous. This CDR3 contains 11 residues. Per the germline V gene, CDR1 is SEHNR and CDR2 is FQNEAQ (reference sequence). The germline V and J ends were trimmed by 5 bases and 6 bases, with 8 bases remaining between them. The CDR3 bases are TGTGCCAGCAGCCCAGTTTCCGAGCAGTACTTC. It yields the protein CASSPVSEQYF.

A few counts support this clone. The chain employs TRBV19 and TRBJ1-3; D is uncertain. The V and J ends lost 5 bases and 5 bases respectively, with 13 bases between them. Germline V gene data show CDR1 as LNHDA and CDR2 as SQIVND (reference sequence). The CDR3 is 14 residues long. CDR3 amino acids: CASSPGSWRNTIYF. The CDR3 DNA follows: TGTGCCAGTAGTCCGGGGAGTTGGCGAAACACCATATATTTT.

The chain carries TRBV7-2 and TRBJ1-1; perhaps TRBD1 as D (5 bases). Germline CDR1 SGHTA, CDR2 FQGNSA. The CDR3 extends over 14 amino acids. The V end lost 4 bases, the J end lost 5 bases, and 14 bases lay between the germline ends. CDR3 protein: CASSSNTGGTEAFF. In nucleotides, the CDR3 is TGTGCCAGCAGCTCAAACACCGGGGGAACTGAAGCTTTCTTT.

The chain employs TRBV7-9 and TRBJ2-1; TRBD1 agrees at 7 bases. This CDR3 is built from 14 residues. Germline V gene sequence: CDR1 SEHNR, CDR2 FQNEAQ (reference sequence). V was pared by 4 bases and J by 9 bases, with 9 bases of the junction left unmatched. The CDR3: CASSSRQGVGEQFF. DNA for the CDR3: TGTGCCAGCAGCTCTCGACAGGGCGTGGGTGAGCAGTTCTTC.

The CDR3 nucleotides read TGTGCCAGCAGTCTCGGGACAGGGGGGGATGAAAAACTGTTTTTT. Translating gives CASSLGTGGDEKLFF. The chain couples TRBV28 to TRBJ1-4, with 11 bases that match TRBD1. The J segment lost 6 bases and the V segment lost 5 bases, leaving 5 bases of the junction unmatched. The CDR3 is 15 amino acids. Germline V gives CDR1 MDHEN, CDR2 SYDVKM. The entire variable domain, with the rest obtained from reference TRBV28 and TRBJ1-4, is as follows: DVKVTQSSRYLVKRTGEKVFLECVQDMDHENMFWYRQDPGLGLRLIYFSYDVKMKEKGDIPEGYSVSREKKERFSLILESASTNQTSMYLCASSLGTGGDEKLFFGSGTQLSVL.

V and J are TRBV6-5 and TRBJ1-6; the D is unclear. The ends were cut back, 4 bases at V and 6 bases at J, with 13 bases in the middle. The CDR3 runs 15 residues. The germline V gene has CDR1 MNHEY and CDR2 SVGAGI. The CDR3 here is CASSSTGSGNSPLHF. The CDR3 nucleotides are TGTGCCAGCAGTTCCACCGGGTCTGGTAATTCACCCCTCCACTTT.

CDR3 sequence (DNA): TGTGCCAGCCAGACAGGGGGCGCAACCGGGGAGCTGTTTTTT. It specifies CASQTGGATGELFF. The chain carries TRBV19 and TRBJ2-2; 10 nucleotides match TRBD1. Germline V CDR1 and CDR2: LNHDA, SQIVND (reference sequence). This CDR3 comprises 14 residues. J gave up 5 bases and V 9 bases, and 6 bases lay outside the gene matches. Using reference TRBV19 and TRBJ2-2 for the parts outside the CDR3, the full variable domain is DGGITQSPKYLFRKEGQNVTLSCEQNLNHDAMYWYRQDPGQGLRLIYYSQIVNDFQKGDIAEGYSVSREKKESFPLTVTSAQKNPTAFYLCASQTGGATGELFFGEGSRLTVL.

Here the CDR3 DNA reads TGTGCCAGCAGCCGGGGACTAGCGGGAGTTTTAGACAATGAGCAGTTCTTC. It translates to CASSRGLAGVLDNEQFF. This chain joins TRBV5-4 and TRBJ2-1; TRBD2 aligns across 14 bases. The V segment lost 4 bases and the J segment 5 bases; nucleotides outside the gene matches: 8. CDR1 SGHNT and CDR2 YYREEE come from the germline V gene (reference sequence). The CDR3 is 17 residues long.

The J gene is TRBJ1-5, the V gene TRBV2; TRBD1 matches 8 bases. V lost 6 bases, J lost 4 bases, and 5 bases stayed unmatched. The CDR3 runs 14 residues. In germline, CDR1 is SNHLY, CDR2 FYNNEI. CDR3 nucleotide sequence: TGTGCCAGCAGGTCATGGGACAGGAATCAGCCCCAGCATTTT. This codes for CASRSWDRNQPQHF.

This sequence joins TRBV2 and TRBJ2-7, with 7 nucleotides matching TRBD1. The junction had 5 bases not matched to a gene; V was cut back by 6 bases and J by 0 bases. Germline V gene lookup returns CDR1 SNHLY and CDR2 FYNNEI. This CDR3 has 14 residues. CDR3: CASRGQSSSYEQYF. CDR3 DNA: TGTGCCAGCAGGGGACAGTCAAGCTCCTACGAGCAGTACTTC.

CDR3 coding DNA: TGTGCCAGTAGTTATAGGGACAGTGGCTACAATGAGCAGTTCTTC. Protein: CASSYRDSGYNEQFF. The chain is built from TRBV19 and TRBJ2-1, with 7 bases lining up with TRBD1. Germline V gives CDR1 LNHDA, CDR2 SQIVND (reference sequence). V lost 5 bases to trimming and J lost 3 bases; unmatched junction nucleotides: 7. This CDR3 spans 15 amino acids.